The 16 T cell receptor beta chains below were found in one sample sequenced in a study of T cells in Graves' hyperthyroidism and ophthalmopathy. Amplified TCR beta CDR3 regions came from RNA transcripts. During a first-round RT-PCR of the TCR CDR3, the HTBI primer set was used. TCRdb reanalysed the multiplex PCR reads using MiXCR and keeps one entry per CDR3 protein. The table records approximately 400,000 distinct CDR3 sequences, 15% of them present only once. Source material: blood. The receptors originated from a woman in her 30s with Graves' hyperthyroidism.

Here the CDR3 DNA reads TGCAGTGCTTTCGGGAATGAGCAGTTCTTC. This encodes CSAFGNEQFF. The V call is TRBV20-1, the J call TRBJ2-1, with D unresolved. CDR1 DFQATT and CDR2 SNEGSKA come from the germline V gene (reference sequence). Trimming stripped 5 bases from V and 7 bases from J, with 6 bases between. The CDR3 is 10 amino acids.

This clonotype has a handful of counts. This chain joins TRBV20-1 and TRBJ2-3, with TRBD2 as a possible D gene (6 bases). V was trimmed by 4 bases and J by 6 bases, leaving 20 bases between them. The CDR3 is made up of 15 amino acids. Per the germline V gene, CDR1 is DFQATT and CDR2 is SNEGSKA (reference sequence). CDR3 in DNA: TGCAGTGCTACGGGCACGGGGGACTTCTTGGATACGCAGTATTTT. It encodes CSATGTGDFLDTQYF.

This clonotype has at least ten counts. The chain couples TRBV7-2 to TRBJ2-1; either TRBD1 or TRBD2 may supply D (5 bases each). The germline V and J ends were trimmed by 6 bases and 8 bases, with 17 bases remaining between them. The germline CDR1 and CDR2 sequences are SGHTA and FQGNSA. There are 14 residues in the CDR3. For the CDR3, the DNA is TGTGCCAGCAGTCCCCCGGGTGGGACCCATGAGCAGTTCTTC. Its translation is CASSPPGGTHEQFF.

This clonotype was seen a handful of times. The chain has TRBV4-1 and TRBJ1-4; D call uncertain. The CDR3 runs 15 residues. V was shortened by 1 base and J by 3 bases, with 9 bases between the two germline ends. Germline CDR1 MGHRA, CDR2 YSYEKL. The CDR3: CASSQGRVSNEKLFF. CDR3 in DNA: TGCGCCAGCAGCCAAGGAAGGGTGTCTAATGAAAAACTGTTTTTT.

As concerns this clonotype: No conserved phenylalanine or tryptophan ends this CDR3, so it is likely a read error. The rearrangement joins TRBV6-2 or TRBV6-3 to TRBJ2-2; possibly TRBD1 for D (5 bases). From germline, CDR1 is MNHEY and CDR2 SVGEGT. The germline V and J ends were trimmed by 0 bases and 6 bases, with 14 bases remaining between them. The CDR3 length is 16 residues. The CDR3 here is CASSYSPGNVAGELFL. The CDR3 DNA reads as TGTGCCAGCAGTTACTCTCCAGGGAATGTCGCCGGGGAGCTGTTTCTT.

This clonotype was observed a few times. V and J are TRBV2 and TRBJ2-7; D tentatively reads TRBD1 or TRBD2 (5 bases each). Trimming pared 8 bases from V and 7 bases from J, leaving 18 bases between. The germline CDR1 and CDR2 sequences are SNHLY and FYNNEI. The CDR3 loop spans 13 amino acids. The CDR3 coding sequence is TGTGCCAGCGGGGGATTCACCATCGGGGAGCAGTACTTC. Translated: CASGGFTIGEQYF.

This clonotype came up a few times. The J gene is TRBJ1-5, the V gene TRBV19; 9 positions match TRBD1. The J segment lost 4 bases and the V segment lost 6 bases, leaving 4 bases of the junction unmatched. The CDR3 is 14 residues long. Germline V gene lookup returns CDR1 LNHDA and CDR2 SQIVND (reference sequence). As DNA, the CDR3 is TGTGCCAGTAGGGAGACAGGGGGGAATCAGCCCCAGCATTTT. It specifies CASRETGGNQPQHF.

This chain uses TRBV4-2 with TRBJ2-5; D is uncertain. The CDR3 length is 15 residues. Germline V gene data show CDR1 as LGHNA and CDR2 as YNFKEQ. The germline V and J ends were trimmed by 0 bases and 7 bases, with 15 bases remaining between them. The DNA of the CDR3 is TGTGCCAGCAGCCAAGAGCACGCGGCACCGGGGACCCAGTACTTC. This encodes CASSQEHAAPGTQYF.

The CDR3 DNA sequence: TGTGCCAGCAGCCCATTGGGAGTAGTCTCCTACAATGAGCAGTTCTTC. This codes for CASSPLGVVSYNEQFF. The rearrangement joins TRBV6-4 to TRBJ2-1, with D possibly being TRBD2 (5 bases). Per the germline V gene, CDR1 is MRHNA and CDR2 is SNTAGT. V lost 6 bases and J lost 0, with 15 bases in between. This CDR3 has 16 residues.

Concerning this clonotype: One base away lies a much larger clone, so this may be a sequencing read error. The rearrangement uses TRBV2 and TRBJ2-3; 13 nucleotides line up with TRBD2. The CDR3 extends over 17 amino acids. From germline, CDR1 is SNHLY and CDR2 FYNNEI. In nucleotides, the CDR3 is TGTACCAGCAGTGAAAGGGGACTAGCGGGAACCACAGATACGCAGTATTTT. It yields the protein CTSSERGLAGTTDTQYF. Filled out from reference TRBV2 and TRBJ2-3, the complete variable domain reads EPEVTQTPSHQVTQMGQEVILRCVPISNHLYFYWYRQILGQKVEFLVSFYNNEISEKSEIFDDQFSVERPDGSNFTLKIRSTKLEDSAMYFCTSSERGLAGTTDTQYFGPGTRLTVL.

With respect to this clonotype: A much bigger clone sits one base away, suggesting this may be a read error. The rearrangement uses TRBV2 and TRBJ1-5; TRBD1 agrees at 12 bases. The CDR3 is 16 residues long. CDR1 is SNHLY, CDR2 FYNNEI, per germline. CDR3 sequence: CASRETGTGGDQPEHF. In DNA, the CDR3 is TGTGCCAGCAGAGAGACGGGGACAGGGGGCGATCAGCCCGAGCATTTT.

This clonotype was seen a handful of times. The rearrangement links TRBV7-9 to TRBJ2-1, with 11 bases lining up with TRBD2. Germline V gene lookup returns CDR1 SEHNR and CDR2 FQNEAQ (reference sequence). J gave up 4 bases and V 1 base, and 12 bases lay outside the gene matches. The CDR3 runs 19 residues. CDR3 in amino acids: CASSLEGPLLAGGYNEQFF. Here the CDR3 DNA reads TGTGCCAGCAGCTTAGAAGGCCCTCTTCTAGCGGGAGGATACAATGAGCAGTTCTTC.

The chain couples TRBV2 to TRBJ2-3; 8 nucleotides align to TRBD2. V lost 7 bases, J lost 5 bases, and 14 bases stayed unmatched. CDR1 and CDR2 from the germline V gene are SNHLY and FYNNEI. The CDR3 is made up of 16 amino acids. In DNA form, the CDR3 reads TGTGCCAGCACACCGGGGGGGGGGGGCGAAGGAGATACGCAGTATTTT. Its protein product is CASTPGGGGEGDTQYF.

Comments on this clonotype: A much larger clone differs from this one at a single base, so this may be a read error. The CDR3 nucleotides are TGTGCCAGCAGCTCGGGACTAGCGGTCGGCGAGCAGTACTTC. It yields the protein CASSSGLAVGEQYF. The chain links TRBV7-9 to TRBJ2-7, with TRBD2 matching over 11 bases. Germline-derived CDR1 and CDR2 are SEHNR and FQNEAQ (reference sequence). V lost 4 bases, J lost 6 bases, and 5 bases stayed unmatched. There are 14 residues in the CDR3.

This clonotype has a count of ten or more. This sequence joins TRBV2 and TRBJ2-7, with TRBD2 identical over 7 bases. The CDR3 contains 15 residues. V shed 6 bases and J 2 bases; nucleotides not matched to a gene: 10. Germline-derived CDR1 and CDR2 are SNHLY and FYNNEI. CDR3 loop: CASSDAGVVTYEQYF. As DNA, the CDR3 is TGTGCCAGCAGCGACGCGGGAGTGGTGACCTACGAGCAGTACTTC.

The V and J genes are TRBV27 and TRBJ1-5, with no clear D. This CDR3 has 15 amino acids. Germline CDR1 reads MNHEY; CDR2 reads SMNVEV (reference sequence). Between the trimmed V and J ends, which lost 0 bases and 3 bases, there was a span of 9 bases. CDR3 nucleotides: TGTGCCAGCAGTTTATCCCTCCCCCACAATCAGCCCCAGCATTTT. Its translation is CASSLSLPHNQPQHF.